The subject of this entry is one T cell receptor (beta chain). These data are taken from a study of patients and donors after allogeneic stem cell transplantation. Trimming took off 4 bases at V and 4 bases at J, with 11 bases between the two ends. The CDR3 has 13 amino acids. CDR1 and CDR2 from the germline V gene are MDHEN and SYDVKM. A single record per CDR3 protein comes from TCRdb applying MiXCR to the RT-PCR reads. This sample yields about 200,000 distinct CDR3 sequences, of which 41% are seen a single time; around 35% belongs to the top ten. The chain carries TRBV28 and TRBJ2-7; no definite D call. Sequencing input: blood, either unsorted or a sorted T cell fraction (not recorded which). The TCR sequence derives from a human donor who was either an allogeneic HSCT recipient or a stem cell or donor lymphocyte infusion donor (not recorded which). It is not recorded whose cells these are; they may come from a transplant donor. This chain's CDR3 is CASSYPTVYEQYF. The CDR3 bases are TGTGCCAGCAGTTACCCGACGGTGTACGAGCAGTACTTC.